These 5 T cell receptor beta chains originate from one sample sequenced in a study of beta chain features in type 1 diabetes. Isolated RNA was reverse transcribed in full, so expressed TCRB transcripts were sequenced. The protocol was immunoSEQ multiplex PCR, while the TCRdb copy is restricted to in-frame clones and leaves out a portion. The sample yields more than 95,000 clones, under 30% seen once. Study observations and caveats: All four CD4+ subsets of Type 1 diabetes patients contained TCRB CDR3s that were moderately but significantly shorter.

The antigens these receptors bind are not known. Sequenced sample: central memory CD4+ T cells from blood. The receptors come from a woman between 18 and 30 years old with type 1 diabetes.

V is TRBV4-3 and J is TRBJ1-2; TRBD1 matches 10 bases. CDR3 length: 15 residues. J gave up 5 bases and V 4 bases, and 7 bases lay outside the gene matches. The germline V gene encodes CDR1 LGHNA and CDR2 YSLEER. CDR3 sequence: CASSPSGTGAYGYTF. In nucleotides, the CDR3 is TGCGCCAGCAGCCCCAGCGGGACAGGGGCATATGGCTACACCTTC.

This chain joins TRBV30 and TRBJ2-7; 11 positions match TRBD2. Per the germline V gene, CDR1 is GTSNPN and CDR2 is SVGIG (reference sequence). CDR3 length equals 15 residues. V was pared by 3 bases and J by 1 base, with 5 bases of the junction left unmatched. The CDR3 DNA follows: TGTGCCTGGAGGCGACTAGCGGGATGGTCCTACGAGCAGTACTTC. Translation: CAWRRLAGWSYEQYF.

The chain uses TRBV28 and TRBJ2-5; 10 bases line up with TRBD2. The length of the CDR3 is 13 residues. Germline CDR1 is MDHEN and CDR2 is SYDVKM. Trimming cost V 3 bases and J 5 bases; bases outside gene matches: 0. CDR3 protein: CASSFSGRETQYF. In nucleotides, the CDR3 is TGTGCCAGCAGTTTTAGCGGGAGGGAGACCCAGTACTTC.

The CDR3: CATGRFLNTEAFF. The CDR3 DNA reads TGTGCCACAGGCCGTTTCTTGAACACTGAAGCTTTCTTT. The chain combines TRBV19 with TRBJ1-1, with D hard to call. CDR3 length: 13 amino acids. Germline loops: CDR1 LNHDA, CDR2 SQIVND (reference sequence). V was trimmed by 10 bases and J by 0 bases, leaving 12 bases between them.

This clone was detected a few times. The rearrangement links TRBV5-4 to TRBJ2-1; tentative D call: TRBD2 (5 bases). V was shortened by 4 bases and J by 8 bases, with 13 bases between the two germline ends. CDR3 length: 13 residues. CDR1 and CDR2 (germline): SGHNT, YYREEE (reference sequence). CDR3 protein: CASSLGELDEQFF. The CDR3 DNA is TGTGCCAGCAGCCTGGGAGAACTGGATGAGCAGTTCTTC. Filled out from reference TRBV5-4 and TRBJ2-1, the complete variable domain reads ETGVTQSPTHLIKTRGQQVTLRCSSQSGHNTVSWYQQALGQGPQFIFQYYREEENGRGNFPPRFSGLQFPNYSSELNVNALELDDSALYLCASSLGELDEQFFGPGTRLTVL.